The 11 T cell receptor beta chains below come from one sample, sequenced in a study of radiotherapy plus CTLA-4 blockade in lung cancer. Clones were read by immunoSEQ multiplex PCR, and TCRdb kept only the in-frame ones, dropping some. Among around 95,000 clones, 83% were seen once, and the ten largest hold around 0.78%. The input for sequencing was peripheral blood, taken from a patient treated with radiotherapy plus ipilimumab. These receptors originate from a human donor with non-small cell lung cancer who had stable disease on radiotherapy plus ipilimumab.

The chain combines TRBV6-1 with TRBJ2-7; D remains ambiguous. Trimming removed 6 bases at V and 4 bases at J, with 13 bases between. The length of the CDR3 is 13 residues. CDR1 and CDR2 (germline): MNHNS, SASEGT. The CDR3 is CASRNPSPYEQYF. The CDR3 region has the DNA TGTGCCAGCAGGAATCCGTCCCCATACGAGCAGTACTTC.

This chain links TRBV28 with TRBJ2-7, with 9 bases aligning to TRBD1. Germline-derived CDR1 and CDR2 are MDHEN and SYDVKM. The CDR3 runs to 12 residues. V shed 6 bases and J 6 bases; nucleotides not matched to a gene: 3. The CDR3 DNA sequence: TGTGCCAGCAGCTACAGGGGGCGCGAGCAGTACTTC. It yields the protein CASSYRGREQYF.

The rearrangement links TRBV4-1 to TRBJ1-2; 7 bases match TRBD1. V trimming: 1 base; J trimming: 4 bases; junction bases outside the gene matches: 9. The CDR3 contains 16 residues. CDR1 is MGHRA, CDR2 YSYEKL, per germline. CDR3 region: CASSQVSLGQVYGYTF. The CDR3 DNA is TGCGCCAGCAGCCAAGTATCCCTAGGACAGGTCTATGGCTACACCTTC.

V usage is TRBV7-2 and J usage is TRBJ2-1; 13 bases match TRBD2. Unmatched junction bases numbered 3, after V lost 5 bases and J lost 2 bases. Germline V gives CDR1 SGHTA, CDR2 FQGNSA. There are 16 residues in the CDR3. In DNA, the CDR3 is TGTGCCAGCAGCCATGGACTAGCGGGAGCCTACAATGAGCAGTTCTTC. Protein sequence: CASSHGLAGAYNEQFF.

The genes are TRBV28 and TRBJ1-1, with D possibly TRBD1 on 6 matching bases. The V end lost 5 bases, the J end lost 5 bases, and 18 bases lay between the germline ends. The CDR3 length is 15 residues. Germline V gives CDR1 MDHEN, CDR2 SYDVKM. The CDR3 loop reads CASSIPTGGGTEAFF. Written as DNA, the CDR3 is TGTGCCAGCAGTATCCCGACGGGGGGCGGAACTGAAGCTTTCTTT.

The chain has TRBV28 and TRBJ1-1, with 10 nucleotides matching TRBD1. The CDR3 consists of 15 residues. Germline V CDR1 and CDR2: MDHEN, SYDVKM. V lost 3 bases and J lost 4; bases outside the gene matches: 5. This CDR3 reads CASSFRQGARTEAFF. CDR3 sequence (DNA): TGTGCCAGCAGTTTTCGACAGGGGGCGCGCACTGAAGCTTTCTTT.

The V and J genes are TRBV27 and TRBJ1-4, with no clear D. CDR1 and CDR2 from the germline V gene are MNHEY and SMNVEV (reference sequence). There are 14 residues in the CDR3. Trimming took off 4 bases at V and 1 base at J, with 7 bases between the two ends. This CDR3 is CASSSVVTNEKLFF. CDR3 nucleotides: TGTGCCAGCAGTTCGGTTGTAACTAATGAAAAACTGTTTTTT.

CDR3: CASSRKIYDYNSPLHF. The CDR3 bases are TGTGCCAGCAGCCGGAAGATTTATGACTATAATTCACCCCTCCACTTT. The chain couples TRBV7-2 to TRBJ1-6; D is unresolved. Germline loops: CDR1 SGHTA, CDR2 FQGNSA. Trimming cost V 5 bases and J 3 bases, with 14 bases left between them. The CDR3 spans 16 residues.

This sequence joins TRBV27 and TRBJ1-6; weak D call: TRBD1 (6 bases). Per germline, CDR1 MNHEY and CDR2 SMNVEV (reference sequence). Trimming took off 0 bases at V and 7 bases at J, with 13 bases between the two ends. This CDR3 is built from 16 residues. In DNA form, the CDR3 reads TGTGCCAGCAGTTTATCCGCCGGGACACCGAATTCACCCCTCCACTTT. Residues: CASSLSAGTPNSPLHF.

The chain couples TRBV6-5 to TRBJ1-1, with D perhaps matching TRBD1 (5 bases). The CDR3 consists of 14 residues. The germline CDR1 and CDR2 sequences are MNHEY and SVGAGI. V lost 6 bases and J lost 1, with 12 bases in between. This chain's CDR3 is CASRWRGGNTEAFF. CDR3 in DNA: TGTGCCAGCAGGTGGAGGGGTGGGAACACTGAAGCTTTCTTT.

The chain links TRBV19 to TRBJ1-5; 8 bases line up with TRBD1. The CDR3 is 16 amino acids. Germline-derived CDR1 and CDR2 are LNHDA and SQIVND (reference sequence). V lost 5 bases, J lost 1 base, and 7 bases stayed unmatched. CDR3 amino acids: CASSGGTGLSNQPQHF. Written as DNA, the CDR3 is TGTGCCAGTAGTGGCGGGACAGGTTTAAGCAATCAGCCCCAGCATTTT.